Below are 27 T cell receptor beta chains sequenced from a single sample in a study of molecular identifiers for immune sequencing clone quantification. TCRdb re-analysed the PCR reads in MiXCR, keeping a single row per CDR3 protein. The data hold 70,000 to 95,000 distinct CDR3 sequences, with 15% to 20% observed a single time. The material sequenced was naive CD8+ T cells from blood, with Jurkat cell RNA spiked in. Described subset: FACS-sorted CD8+CD4-CCR7+CD45RA+ naive T cells. The receptor set was obtained from a human donor in good health. Some libraries in this study had Jurkat cell RNA spiked in.

This clonotype was seen many times. The V and J genes are TRBV3-1 and TRBJ2-7; TRBD1 is a possible D gene (5 bases). CDR1 LGHDT and CDR2 YNNKEL come from the germline V gene (reference sequence). CDR3 length equals 16 residues. V dropped 1 base and J dropped 0 bases, with 13 bases sitting between them. CDR3 DNA: TGTGCCAGCAGCCAAGTGGTCCGACAGAACTCCTACGAGCAGTACTTC. It encodes CASSQVVRQNSYEQYF.

This clonotype was seen at least ten times. This chain links TRBV7-6 with TRBJ2-3; D is possibly TRBD1 (5 bases). Germline V CDR1 and CDR2: SGHVS, FNYEAQ. The CDR3 contains 14 residues. V was clipped by 7 bases and J by 5 bases, with 16 bases between them. As DNA, the CDR3 is TGTGCCAGCACCCACCCAGGGTGGCAAGATACGCAGTATTTT. Amino acids: CASTHPGWQDTQYF. Based on the CDR3 plus reference TRBV7-6 and TRBJ2-3, the full variable domain is GAGVSQSPRYKVTKRGQDVALRCDPISGHVSLYWYRQALGQGPEFLTYFNYEAQQDKSGLPNDRFSAERPEGSISTLTIQRTEQRDSAMYRCASTHPGWQDTQYFGPGTRLTVL.

This clonotype was picked up many times. V and J are TRBV15 and TRBJ2-2; no reliable D call. The V end lost 5 bases, the J end lost 7 bases, and 11 bases lay between the germline ends. The CDR3 has 13 amino acids. Per the germline V gene, CDR1 is LNHNV and CDR2 is YYDKDF (reference sequence). CDR3 nucleotides: TGTGCCACCAGCGCAATTGGTGGCGGGGAGCTGTTTTTT. This gives the protein CATSAIGGGELFF.

Ten or more counts support this clonotype. The rearrangement links TRBV11-2 to TRBJ2-7; D gene ambiguous. V was trimmed by 3 bases and J by 2 bases, leaving 11 bases between them. The CDR3 covers 14 residues. CDR1 and CDR2 from the germline V gene are SGHAT and FQNNGV. CDR3 residues: CASSFFDPPYEQYF. CDR3 coding DNA: TGTGCCAGCAGCTTTTTTGATCCTCCCTACGAGCAGTACTTC.

In its sample, this clonotype was seen many times. J is TRBJ1-1 and V is TRBV12-3 or TRBV12-4; D unclear. The CDR3 loop spans 13 amino acids. The germline V and J ends were trimmed by 6 bases and 1 base, with 9 bases remaining between them. The CDR3 nucleotides are TGTGCCAGCAGCTGGGGTCCGAACACTGAAGCTTTCTTT. Encoded protein: CASSWGPNTEAFF.

This clonotype was counted many times. The rearrangement uses TRBV7-9 and TRBJ1-5; D remains ambiguous. Between the trimmed V and J ends, which lost 0 bases and 10 bases, there was a span of 7 bases. CDR1 is SEHNR, CDR2 FQNEAQ, per germline (reference sequence). This CDR3 region has 12 residues. CDR3 sequence reads: CASSLAGGPQHF. Here the CDR3 DNA reads TGTGCCAGCAGCTTAGCAGGCGGCCCCCAGCATTTT.

This clonotype was counted many times. The chain couples TRBV7-9 to TRBJ2-7, with 12 bases identical to TRBD2. The CDR3 sequence is 17 residues long. From germline, CDR1 is SEHNR and CDR2 FQNEAQ (reference sequence). Trimming at V came to 5 bases and at J to 0 bases, leaving 8 bases not matched to a gene. The CDR3 DNA sequence: TGTGCCAGCAGCCCTTGGACTAGCGGGATGATCTCCTACGAGCAGTACTTC. Translating it yields CASSPWTSGMISYEQYF.

This clonotype appeared many times. Here the CDR3 reads CASSSRDYKETQYF. In DNA form, the CDR3 reads TGTGCCAGCAGCTCCAGGGACTACAAAGAGACCCAGTACTTC. The chain carries TRBV7-6 and TRBJ2-5, with 7 bases lining up with TRBD2. CDR1 and CDR2 (germline): SGHVS, FNYEAQ. The CDR3 length is 14 residues. J was trimmed by 3 bases and V by 4 bases; bases with no gene match: 5.

This clonotype was observed many times. This sequence joins TRBV7-6 and TRBJ2-3, with TRBD2 matching 10 bases. Germline trimming cut 4 bases from V and 4 bases from J; bases unmatched to any gene: 8. The germline CDR1 and CDR2 sequences are SGHVS and FNYEAQ. This CDR3 spans 16 amino acids. The CDR3 nucleotides are TGTGCCAGCAGCTCAACTAAAGCGGGAGGGCCAGATACGCAGTATTTT. Residues: CASSSTKAGGPDTQYF.

This clonotype has at least ten counts. The V call is TRBV28, the J call TRBJ2-7; maybe TRBD2 (6 bases). CDR1 is MDHEN, CDR2 SYDVKM, per germline. CDR3 length: 14 amino acids. V lost 6 bases, J lost 4 bases, and 16 bases lay in between. DNA of the CDR3: TGTGCCAGCAGAACCACGGGCGCGGGGTACGAGCAGTACTTC. Translated: CASRTTGAGYEQYF.

This clonotype was recorded at least ten times. The chain joins TRBV7-2 to TRBJ2-7; tentative D call: TRBD1 (5 bases). V was pared by 5 bases and J by 3 bases, with 14 bases between. The CDR3 is 14 amino acids. In germline, CDR1 is SGHTA, CDR2 FQGNSA. CDR3 DNA: TGTGCCAGCAGCCCGTCCCCAGGGTACTACGAGCAGTACTTC. This translates into CASSPSPGYYEQYF. The full variable domain, in which reference TRBV7-2 and TRBJ2-7 provide the parts outside the CDR3, is GAGVSQSPSNKVTEKGKDVELRCDPISGHTALYWYRQSLGQGLEFLIYFQGNSAPDKSGLPSDRFSAERTGGSVSTLTIQRTQQEDSAVYLCASSPSPGYYEQYFGPGTRLTVT.

This clonotype was counted many times. This chain uses TRBV18 with TRBJ1-1; a possible D gene is TRBD1 (5 bases). Germline CDR1 reads KGHSH; CDR2 reads LQKENI. V gave up 5 bases and J gave up 3 bases, with 13 bases separating them. This CDR3 has 14 residues. CDR3 coding DNA: TGTGCCAGCTCAAGCAATGGGGGTGACACTGAAGCTTTCTTT. It codes for CASSSNGGDTEAFF.

This clonotype was recorded many times. V is TRBV4-3 and J is TRBJ1-1; weak D call: TRBD1 (5 bases). CDR3 length: 15 amino acids. V was shortened by 0 bases and J by 5 bases, with 13 bases between the two germline ends. Germline CDR1 is LGHNA and CDR2 is YSLEER. CDR3 in DNA: TGCGCCAGCAGCCAAGATGACTTCGCAGGGACTGAAGCTTTCTTT. Protein: CASSQDDFAGTEAFF.

This clonotype was recorded many times. The chain links TRBV20-1 to TRBJ2-1; 7 bases agree with TRBD2. The CDR3 runs to 14 residues. Losses at the gene ends were 6 bases for V and 7 bases for J; bases not matched to a gene: 12. CDR1 is DFQATT and CDR2 is SNEGSKA in the germline V gene (reference sequence). The CDR3 region is CSATTGTMGNEQFF. CDR3 DNA sequence: TGCAGTGCCACTACCGGGACTATGGGAAATGAGCAGTTCTTC.

This clonotype has a count of ten or more. The chain carries TRBV4-3 and TRBJ2-7, with 9 bases matching TRBD1. J was trimmed by 2 bases and V by 4 bases; bases with no gene match: 6. The CDR3 covers 15 residues. CDR1 is LGHNA, CDR2 YSLEER, per germline. The CDR3 nucleotides are TGCGCCAGCAGCCTATCCCGACAGGGGGCCTACGAGCAGTACTTC. It codes for CASSLSRQGAYEQYF.

This clonotype was seen ten or more times. The chain is built from TRBV12-3 or TRBV12-4 and TRBJ2-3; a weak D match, TRBD1 (5 bases). There are 13 residues in the CDR3. Trimming took off 5 bases at V and 5 bases at J, with 11 bases between the two ends. The CDR3: CASSPGFRDTQYF. Written as DNA, the CDR3 is TGTGCCAGCAGTCCAGGGTTCCGAGATACGCAGTATTTT.

This clonotype was counted ten times or more. The chain employs TRBV27 and TRBJ2-3, with D hard to call. The CDR3 runs to 12 residues. Trimming left V 9 bases short and J 0 bases short, with 7 bases between. The germline V gene encodes CDR1 MNHEY and CDR2 SMNVEV (reference sequence). Here the CDR3 DNA reads TGTGCCAGTAGCCCTAGCACAGATACGCAGTATTTT. It is translated as CASSPSTDTQYF.

This clonotype was seen ten or more times. The V call is TRBV9, the J call TRBJ2-1; D gene unclear. Germline V lookup: CDR1 SGDLS, CDR2 YYNGEE. The CDR3 length is 14 residues. Trimming removed 0 bases at V and 4 bases at J, with 8 bases between. The CDR3: CASSVGTVYNEQFF. The DNA for the CDR3 is TGTGCCAGCAGCGTAGGGACGGTATACAATGAGCAGTTCTTC.

This clonotype was detected many times. V gene TRBV4-1 combines with J gene TRBJ1-5; TRBD1 matches 9 bases. The CDR3 covers 15 residues. Per the germline V gene, CDR1 is MGHRA and CDR2 is YSYEKL. V lost 5 bases to trimming and J lost 2 bases; unmatched junction nucleotides: 4. The DNA for the CDR3 is TGCGCCAGCAGCTGGGACAGGGACCGCAATCAGCCCCAGCATTTT. It translates to CASSWDRDRNQPQHF.

In this sample, this clonotype turned up many times. The V and J genes are TRBV28 and TRBJ1-4; no definite D call. V was trimmed by 2 bases and J by 0 bases, leaving 13 bases between them. The CDR3 runs 17 residues. The germline V gene encodes CDR1 MDHEN and CDR2 SYDVKM. CDR3 DNA sequence: TGTGCCAGCAGTTTAATCGGAGCCTGGGCAACTAATGAAAAACTGTTTTTT. It specifies CASSLIGAWATNEKLFF.

This clonotype was detected many times. This chain uses TRBV10-1 with TRBJ2-3, with 7 positions matching TRBD2. The CDR3 runs 15 residues. J lost 2 bases, V lost 6 bases, and 8 bases had no gene match. Germline loops: CDR1 WNHNN, CDR2 SYGVQD (reference sequence). The CDR3 loop reads CASRAGLTSTDTQYF. The CDR3 nucleotides read TGCGCCAGCAGAGCGGGACTAACATCCACAGATACGCAGTATTTT.

This clonotype was recorded at least ten times. The chain has TRBV6-5 and TRBJ2-7, with 10 nucleotides matching TRBD2. This CDR3 spans 14 amino acids. Trimming removed 2 bases from V and 6 bases from J; junction bases left unmatched: 4. In germline, CDR1 is MNHEY, CDR2 SVGAGI. The CDR3 nucleotides read TGTGCCAGCAGTTACGGAGCGGGAGGGGCCGAGCAGTACTTC. Its translation: CASSYGAGGAEQYF.

This clonotype was seen at least ten times. The chain carries TRBV13 and TRBJ2-1, with D perhaps matching TRBD1 or TRBD2 (5 bases each). Per germline, CDR1 PRHDT and CDR2 FYEKMQ (reference sequence). This CDR3 comprises 16 residues. With 9 bases removed from V and 6 bases from J, the gap between germline ends came to 24 bases. The CDR3 region has the DNA TGTGCCAGTCAGGCCTCGTTCCGGGGCGAGTTCAATGAGCAGTTCTTC. Its translation is CASQASFRGEFNEQFF.

This clonotype occurred a few times. This rearrangement joins TRBV10-3 to TRBJ2-7, with D perhaps TRBD1 (5 bases). The CDR3 sequence is 14 residues long. The germline V gene has CDR1 ENHRY and CDR2 SYGVKD. V shed 3 bases and J shed 2 bases, with 11 bases lying between them. The chain's CDR3 is CAISDFTGAYEQYF. CDR3 sequence (DNA): TGTGCCATCAGTGACTTTACAGGAGCCTACGAGCAGTACTTC.

In its sample, this clonotype was seen a few times. The V gene is TRBV15, the J gene TRBJ2-7, with TRBD1 matching 12 bases. The CDR3 has 15 residues. The V gene's germline CDR1 is LNHNV and CDR2 YYDKDF (reference sequence). Trimming removed 4 bases from V and 2 bases from J; junction bases left unmatched: 3. The CDR3 DNA reads as TGTGCCACCAGCACCCGGGACAGGGGGCCCTACGAGCAGTACTTC. It specifies CATSTRDRGPYEQYF.

This clonotype has a count of ten or more. The V and J genes are TRBV19 and TRBJ2-7; TRBD2 aligns across 8 bases. V lost 6 bases and J lost 0; bases outside the gene matches: 4. The CDR3 sequence is 14 residues long. Germline V gene sequence: CDR1 LNHDA, CDR2 SQIVND (reference sequence). This chain's CDR3 is CASSPSGSSYEQYF. The CDR3 DNA reads TGTGCCAGTAGCCCAAGCGGGAGCTCCTACGAGCAGTACTTC.

The sample holds many counts of this clonotype. Written as DNA, the CDR3 is TGTGCCAGCAGTTACTTGACGGAGGGGGATACGCAGTATTTT. Its protein product is CASSYLTEGDTQYF. The V and J genes are TRBV6-5 and TRBJ2-3, with a weak D call TRBD2 (6 bases). V lost 1 base and J 6 bases, leaving 11 bases between the germline ends. The germline gives CDR1 MNHEY, CDR2 SVGAGI. CDR3 length equals 14 residues.